Listed below are T cell receptor beta chains from one sample, sequenced in a study of vaccination effects on CD4 cells after COVID-19. Assay: immunoSEQ multiplex PCR; the TCRdb copy retains only in-frame clones and omits some. This sample has over 25,000 clones, with approximately 70% found just once. Which antigens these TCRs recognize remains unknown. The starting material was CD4+ T cells from PBMCs cultured with HCoV-229E spike peptides, obtained after COVID-19 vaccination. Receptor source: a human donor who received a COVID-19 vaccine. Each CDR3 is given with its conserved first and last residue.

V: TRBV19
CDR3: CASSLETGGSGQPNTEAFF

V: TRBV2
CDR3: CASSVSGRITDTQYF

V: TRBV7-7
CDR3: CASSPTGVDGNTIYF

V: TRBV6-5
CDR3: CASTRTSGSNYEQYF

V: TRBV9
CDR3: CASSANRDPMTQYF

V: TRBV7-9
CDR3: CASSPIRGGATDTQYF

V: TRBV2
CDR3: CASSENRRAGGAQYF

V: TRBV4-1
CDR3: CASSPLNRVEGSPLHF

V: TRBV6-2/TRBV6-3
CDR3: CASSYPPGQPNSPLHF

V: TRBV7-9
CDR3: CASSSSAGSTDTQYF

V: TRBV5-4
CDR3: CASSLGGGTEAFF

V: TRBV29-1
CDR3: CSVNPGYNEQFF

V: TRBV10-3
CDR3: CAIRVDWGQGSPLHF

V: TRBV5-6
CDR3: CASSRGDGYYGYTF

V: TRBV19
CDR3: CASRPGQGFYGYTF

V: TRBV6-4
CDR3: CASSSKAGLSEAFF

V: TRBV14
CDR3: CASSQVRTKETQYF

V: TRBV6-6
CDR3: CASSYLAGIGDTQYF

V: TRBV10-3
CDR3: CAISETGETEAFF

V: TRBV29-1
CDR3: CSVNVGGVDKNIQYF

V: TRBV6-1
CDR3: CASSEFRENEQYF

V: TRBV3-1/TRBV3-2
CDR3: CASSQGGTVVSPLHF

V: TRBV18
CDR3: CASSPTNGDTQYF

V: TRBV6-4
CDR3: CASRERKDRASEAFF

V: TRBV10-3
CDR3: CAIRRQRGTTDTQYF

V: TRBV5-1
CDR3: CASSLRPAGIYNEQFF

V: TRBV18
CDR3: CASSPPGTGNTGELFF

V: TRBV19
CDR3: CASNIQGFYGYTF